The 8 T cell receptor beta chains reported below all come from one sample, sequenced in a study of control samples from healthy donors and cancer patients (dated by TCRdb to the early 2020s). Library construction relied on the immunoSEQ multiplex PCR assay. As stored in TCRdb, this immuneACCESS dataset retains in-frame rearrangements with V and J assigned. A fraction of the clones does not appear; measured against another copy, unresolved V genes explain less than half of the discrepancy, and the remainder lacks a known reason. Within this sample are approximately 150,000 clones, with around 94% of them counted one time only. Of the sample, 12% to 15% falls within the top ten clones. Material for sequencing was PBMCs. These receptor sequences come from a man between 60 and 70 years old with colorectal cancer.

The chain recombines TRBV6-1 with TRBJ1-1; D is ambiguous. CDR3 size: 14 residues. Looked up from germline, CDR1 is MNHNS and CDR2 is SASEGT. V dropped 7 bases and J dropped 4 bases, with 16 bases sitting between them. The CDR3 region is CASNLREDSTEAFF. The DNA of the CDR3 is TGTGCCAGCAATCTAAGAGAGGATAGCACTGAAGCTTTCTTT.

CDR3 in DNA: TGTGCCAGCAGCTTAGGACAGGAGGGTCCCCTCCACTTT. Amino acid sequence: CASSLGQEGPLHF. The V and J genes are TRBV7-2 and TRBJ1-6; D is perhaps TRBD1 (6 bases). The CDR3 has 13 residues. Germline-derived CDR1 and CDR2 are SGHTA and FQGNSA. V shed 1 base and J shed 13 bases, with 11 bases lying between them.

The chain recombines TRBV3-1 (or the pseudogene TRBV3-2) with TRBJ2-1; no firm D call. Trimming removed 4 bases from V and 15 bases from J, with 16 bases in between. CDR1 is LGHDT, CDR2 YNNKEL, per germline (reference sequence). The CDR3 runs to 12 residues. The CDR3 coding sequence is TGTGCCAGCAGCCCAAGTGGGCCCCCACGGTTCTTC. This encodes CASSPSGPPRFF.

The rearrangement links TRBV2 to TRBJ1-4; tentative D call: TRBD1 (5 bases). Germline CDR1 SNHLY, CDR2 FYNNEI. With 3 bases removed from V and 3 bases from J, the gap between germline ends came to 8 bases. This CDR3 region has 14 residues. Written as DNA, the CDR3 is TGTGCCAGCAGTGATGGGGGGTCTAATGAAAAACTGTTTTTT. Residues: CASSDGGSNEKLFF.

The chain has TRBV19 and TRBJ2-7; D not resolved. Trimming took off 5 bases at V and 6 bases at J, with 20 bases between the two ends. The germline V gene has CDR1 LNHDA and CDR2 SQIVND (reference sequence). The CDR3 runs 15 residues. The CDR3 sequence: CASSPGQERVREQYF. CDR3 in DNA: TGTGCCAGTAGTCCTGGGCAGGAACGGGTTCGCGAGCAGTACTTC.

Comment on this clone: One end of the junction fails to match germline, which may point to a read error. The V call is TRBV12-3 or TRBV12-4, the J call TRBJ1-2; D is uncertain. This CDR3 has 13 amino acids. The CDR3 DNA sequence: TGTGTCAGCAGTCCTAGCGGGCTCTATGGCTACACCTTC. Translating it yields CVSSPSGLYGYTF.

The J gene is TRBJ2-7, the V gene TRBV7-9; 8 nucleotides line up with TRBD2. Unmatched junction bases numbered 9, after V lost 5 bases and J lost 3 bases. Germline CDR1 and CDR2: SEHNR and FQNEAQ (reference sequence). The CDR3 has 15 residues. CDR3 sequence: CASSQSIAGNYEQYF. The CDR3 DNA reads as TGTGCCAGCAGCCAATCTATAGCGGGGAACTACGAGCAGTACTTC.

The rearrangement uses TRBV9 and TRBJ1-1; TRBD1 might be the D (5 bases). V was shortened by 0 bases and J by 0 bases, with 6 bases between the two germline ends. The CDR3 consists of 14 residues. Germline values: CDR1 SGDLS, CDR2 YYNGEE. The CDR3 spells CASSVGGMNTEAFF. The CDR3 region has the DNA TGTGCCAGCAGCGTAGGGGGGATGAACACTGAAGCTTTCTTT.